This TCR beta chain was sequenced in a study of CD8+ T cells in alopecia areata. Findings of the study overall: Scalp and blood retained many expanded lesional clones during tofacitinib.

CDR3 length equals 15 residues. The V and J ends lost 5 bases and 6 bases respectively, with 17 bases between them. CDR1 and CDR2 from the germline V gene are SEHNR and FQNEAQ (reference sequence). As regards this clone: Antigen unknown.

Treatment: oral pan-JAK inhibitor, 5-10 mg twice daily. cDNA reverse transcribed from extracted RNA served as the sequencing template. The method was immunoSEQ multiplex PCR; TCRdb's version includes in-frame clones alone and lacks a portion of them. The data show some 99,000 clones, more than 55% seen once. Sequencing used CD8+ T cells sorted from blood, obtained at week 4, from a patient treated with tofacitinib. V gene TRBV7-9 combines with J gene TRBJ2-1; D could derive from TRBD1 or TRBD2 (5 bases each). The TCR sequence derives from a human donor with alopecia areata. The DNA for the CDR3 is TGTGCCAGCAGCATACCGGGACGGCTCTCCAATGAGCAGTTCTTC. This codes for CASSIPGRLSNEQFF.